The 20 T cell receptor beta chains below come from one sample, sequenced in a study of T cell repertoires in cytomegalovirus infection. Each CDR3 protein gets one entry after TCRdb re-called the reads with MiXCR. This table has fewer than 650,000 distinct CDR3 sequences, 40% appearing once. No cognate antigen is known for these TCRs. Specimen: cultured PBMCs, collected from culture after CMV antigen stimulation. These receptors originate from a human donor in good health (CMV status not recorded). Some clones in this sample may be carry-over from other donors' samples.

In its sample, this clonotype was seen a few times. The chain carries TRBV7-6 and TRBJ2-7, with TRBD1 identical over 10 bases. Germline trimming cut 0 bases from V and 6 bases from J; bases unmatched to any gene: 5. This CDR3 contains 15 residues. The germline V gene encodes CDR1 SGHVS and CDR2 FNYEAQ. The CDR3 nucleotides read TGTGCCAGCAGCTTAGCGCCGGGACAGGGGTTCGAGCAGTACTTC. It translates to CASSLAPGQGFEQYF. The whole variable domain, filled in from reference TRBV7-6 and TRBJ2-7, reads GAGVSQSPRYKVTKRGQDVALRCDPISGHVSLYWYRQALGQGPEFLTYFNYEAQQDKSGLPNDRFSAERPEGSISTLTIQRTEQRDSAMYRCASSLAPGQGFEQYFGPGTRLTVT.

The chain recombines TRBV4-1 with TRBJ2-1, with D possibly matching TRBD2 (6 bases). Trimming pared 3 bases from V and 9 bases from J, leaving 12 bases between. The CDR3 has 13 amino acids. Germline assignment: CDR1 MGHRA and CDR2 YSYEKL. The CDR3 nucleotides are TGCGCCAGCAGCCAGGTCACGGGGGTTGAGCAGTTCTTC. It is translated as CASSQVTGVEQFF.

V and J are TRBV28 and TRBJ2-3, with D perhaps being TRBD1 or TRBD2 (5 bases each). This CDR3 spans 16 amino acids. Per germline, CDR1 MDHEN and CDR2 SYDVKM. Trimming pared 5 bases from V and 1 base from J, leaving 16 bases between. Here the CDR3 DNA reads TGTGCCAGCAGTCCGATACCGGGGCTTGGCACAGATACGCAGTATTTT. It is translated as CASSPIPGLGTDTQYF.

V gene TRBV19 combines with J gene TRBJ2-1; D may correspond to TRBD1 or TRBD2 (5 bases each). This CDR3 contains 15 residues. Germline CDR1 is LNHDA and CDR2 is SQIVND (reference sequence). Trimming cost V 3 bases and J 4 bases, with 13 bases left between them. CDR3 DNA: TGTGCCAGTAGTATTAATCCTGAGGGGTACAATGAGCAGTTCTTC. This sequence encodes CASSINPEGYNEQFF.

V is TRBV4-1 and J is TRBJ1-5, with TRBD1 identical over 9 bases. The V gene's germline CDR1 is MGHRA and CDR2 YSYEKL. The CDR3 runs 15 residues. Trimming at V came to 4 bases and at J to 6 bases, leaving 7 bases not matched to a gene. This CDR3 is CASSLWDRAPQPQHF. The CDR3 bases are TGCGCCAGCAGCCTATGGGACAGGGCGCCTCAGCCCCAGCATTTT.

The rearrangement links TRBV19 to TRBJ1-1, with D uncertain. This CDR3 is 15 amino acids long. With 5 bases removed from V and 1 base from J, the gap between germline ends came to 14 bases. CDR1 LNHDA and CDR2 SQIVND come from the germline V gene (reference sequence). The CDR3 nucleotides are TGTGCCAGTAGTCTCAAGGCCCTAAGGAACACTGAAGCTTTCTTT. It yields the protein CASSLKALRNTEAFF.

This clonotype is a singleton in its sample. The chain is built from TRBV20-1 and TRBJ1-6, with TRBD1 identical over 10 bases. This CDR3 comprises 16 residues. Germline CDR1 and CDR2: DFQATT and SNEGSKA (reference sequence). Trimming cost V 1 base and J 7 bases; bases outside gene matches: 7. The CDR3 is CSARVKGQGGNSPLHF. CDR3 nucleotides: TGCAGTGCTAGAGTTAAAGGACAGGGGGGAAATTCACCCCTCCACTTT.

The genes are TRBV10-3 and TRBJ2-3; TRBD2 aligns across 7 bases. Germline trimming cut 6 bases from V and 4 bases from J; bases unmatched to any gene: 13. This CDR3 comprises 16 residues. In germline, CDR1 is ENHRY, CDR2 SYGVKD. The CDR3 spells CAISGLGTNDPDTQYF. The CDR3 DNA reads TGTGCCATCAGCGGGCTCGGGACTAACGACCCAGATACGCAGTATTTT.

Only a few counts were recorded for this clonotype. The gene calls are TRBV12-3 or TRBV12-4 and TRBJ1-5, with D maybe TRBD1 (5 bases). Trimming shortened V by 5 bases and J by 0 bases, and 23 bases separated the two germline ends. The CDR3 spans 19 residues. CDR3 loop: CASSPSWGATTDSNQPQHF. Written as DNA, the CDR3 is TGTGCCAGCAGTCCCTCTTGGGGTGCGACGACAGATAGCAATCAGCCCCAGCATTTT.

The J gene is TRBJ2-1, the V gene TRBV7-8, with unresolved D. This CDR3 spans 13 amino acids. Germline CDR1 SGHVS, CDR2 FQNEAQ. V lost 5 bases to trimming and J lost 7 bases, with 12 bases between them. The CDR3 DNA sequence: TGTGCCAGCAGCCAAACACTGAGAAATGAGCAGTTCTTC. Amino acid sequence: CASSQTLRNEQFF.

V usage is TRBV30 and J usage is TRBJ2-2; 11 nucleotides align to TRBD2. V shed 1 base and J 7 bases; nucleotides not matched to a gene: 14. Germline V CDR1 and CDR2: GTSNPN, SVGIG (reference sequence). This CDR3 is 18 amino acids long. This CDR3 reads CAWSEGLAGGPWGGELFF. CDR3 nucleotide sequence: TGTGCCTGGAGTGAAGGCCTAGCGGGAGGCCCGTGGGGCGGGGAGCTGTTTTTT.

The rearrangement uses TRBV7-9 and TRBJ2-3; possibly TRBD1 or TRBD2 for D (5 bases each). This CDR3 contains 17 residues. Germline values: CDR1 SEHNR, CDR2 FQNEAQ (reference sequence). V was trimmed by 5 bases and J by 2 bases, leaving 20 bases between them. The CDR3 protein is CASSLGTPTPVTDTQYF. CDR3 in DNA: TGTGCCAGCAGCCTCGGGACCCCTACTCCTGTCACAGATACGCAGTATTTT.

Only a few counts were recorded for this clonotype. V and J are TRBV7-8 and TRBJ2-7; TRBD1 matches at 9 bases. The V gene end was trimmed by 2 bases and the J gene end by 3 bases; junction bases not matched to a gene: 5. The CDR3 is 15 amino acids. From germline, CDR1 is SGHVS and CDR2 FQNEAQ. The CDR3 coding sequence is TGTGCCAGCAGCTTACTACAGGGGGCTGTCTACGAGCAGTACTTC. This codes for CASSLLQGAVYEQYF.

The CDR3 spells CASSPLRGQGPTKSWGEQYF. Here the CDR3 DNA reads TGTGCCAGCAGCCCGCTGAGAGGACAGGGACCGACTAAATCTTGGGGCGAGCAGTACTTC. This chain uses TRBV7-8 with TRBJ2-7; 8 nucleotides match TRBD1. Germline values: CDR1 SGHVS, CDR2 FQNEAQ. CDR3 length equals 20 residues. With V trimmed by 5 bases and J by 6 bases, 27 bases remained unmatched.

This clonotype was seen more than once but under ten times. This chain connects TRBV7-2 to TRBJ2-7; 7 bases map to TRBD2. After removal of 1 base from V and 5 bases from J, the junction contained 11 bases not matched to a gene. This CDR3 region has 16 residues. CDR1 is SGHTA and CDR2 is FQGNSA in the germline V gene. Written as DNA, the CDR3 is TGTGCCAGCAGCTTAGACCCGCGCGGGAGCCCCCACGAGCAGTACTTC. This encodes CASSLDPRGSPHEQYF.

This clonotype was observed a few times. This chain joins TRBV6-2 or TRBV6-3 and TRBJ1-2, with D perhaps matching TRBD1 (6 bases). Germline V gene sequence: CDR1 MNHEY, CDR2 SVGEGT. The V end lost 4 bases, the J end lost 7 bases, and 19 bases lay between the germline ends. The CDR3 sequence is 15 residues long. The CDR3 DNA follows: TGTGCCAGCAGTTTTGGACAGCGGACTTGGGGTGGCTACACCTTC. It translates to CASSFGQRTWGGYTF.

This chain links TRBV19 with TRBJ2-5; D uncertain. Germline V gene data show CDR1 as LNHDA and CDR2 as SQIVND (reference sequence). This CDR3 comprises 14 residues. The germline V and J ends were trimmed by 5 bases and 5 bases, with 15 bases remaining between them. The CDR3 DNA reads as TGTGCCAGTAGTGCCCAGGTCGGTGGTGAGACCCAGTACTTC. This sequence encodes CASSAQVGGETQYF.

In this sample, this clonotype turned up a few times. The V gene is TRBV12-3 or TRBV12-4, the J gene TRBJ2-3; no clear D. The CDR3 extends over 13 amino acids. Trimming took 6 bases from V and 6 from J, leaving 13 bases between them. DNA for the CDR3: TGTGCCAGCAGCTCCCAACCCCTCGATACGCAGTATTTT. Translation: CASSSQPLDTQYF.

The J gene is TRBJ2-5, the V gene TRBV20-1, with TRBD2 matching 12 bases. The germline CDR1 and CDR2 sequences are DFQATT and SNEGSKA (reference sequence). This CDR3 contains 14 residues. V was pared by 4 bases and J by 1 base, with 1 base of the junction left unmatched. The CDR3 sequence: CSATSGRAQETQYF. The CDR3 DNA follows: TGCAGTGCTACTAGCGGGAGGGCCCAAGAGACCCAGTACTTC.

This chain links TRBV15 with TRBJ2-3; a possible D gene is TRBD2 (5 bases). Germline V gene lookup returns CDR1 LNHNV and CDR2 YYDKDF (reference sequence). The CDR3 has 13 residues. V lost 2 bases and J 6 bases, leaving 9 bases between the germline ends. Here the CDR3 reads CATSRRSVDTQYF. The CDR3 DNA sequence: TGTGCCACCAGCAGACGTAGCGTGGATACGCAGTATTTT.